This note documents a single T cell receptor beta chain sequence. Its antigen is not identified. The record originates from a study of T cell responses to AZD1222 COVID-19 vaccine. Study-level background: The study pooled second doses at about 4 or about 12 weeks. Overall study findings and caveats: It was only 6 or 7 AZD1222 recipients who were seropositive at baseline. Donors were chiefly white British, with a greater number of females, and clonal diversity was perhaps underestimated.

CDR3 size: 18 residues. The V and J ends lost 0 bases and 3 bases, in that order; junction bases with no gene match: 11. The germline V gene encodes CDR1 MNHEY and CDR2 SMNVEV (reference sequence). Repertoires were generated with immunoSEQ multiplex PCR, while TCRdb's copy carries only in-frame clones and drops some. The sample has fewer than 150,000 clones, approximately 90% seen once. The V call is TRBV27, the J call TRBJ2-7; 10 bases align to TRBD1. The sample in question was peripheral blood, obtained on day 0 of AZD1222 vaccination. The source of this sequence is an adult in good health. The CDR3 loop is CASSLSIGDRGPYYEQYF. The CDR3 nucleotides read TGTGCCAGCAGTTTATCGATAGGGGACAGGGGCCCCTACTACGAGCAGTACTTC.